This T cell receptor (beta chain) was sequenced during a study of blood T cell repertoires in COVID-19. Study at large: COVID-19 samples from acute and convalescent phases originated in the United States, Italy and Spain. T cells, B-cell-depleted T cells, or PBMCs supplied cDNA or gDNA.

The CDR3 loop spans 12 amino acids. The V segment lost 5 bases and the J segment 8 bases; nucleotides outside the gene matches: 5. Germline V gives CDR1 MNHEY, CDR2 SMNVEV (reference sequence). The assay was immunoSEQ multiplex PCR, and TCRdb's table has in-frame clones only and misses some. The sample includes 41,000 or so clones, nearly 90% seen only once; the top ten take about 4%. This clone appeared once. Sequencing was done on a sample of peripheral blood. The chain couples TRBV27 to TRBJ1-2; 7 bases fit TRBD1. This receptor was obtained from a man in his 60s with acute or convalescent COVID-19. CDR3 in amino acids: CASSAGGNGYTF. CDR3 coding DNA: TGTGCCAGCAGTGCAGGGGGGAACGGCTACACCTTC.